This T cell receptor beta chain came from a study of blood T cell repertoires in COVID-19. On the study more broadly: Italy, Spain and the United States were the sources of the convalescent and acute COVID-19 samples.

Study processing details: Reference gene primer amplification gave nucleated cell count estimates. Sequencing used immunoSEQ multiplex PCR; TCRdb keeps in-frame clones, though not all of them. V, J and clone size are those of that table, while D and trimming were read from the DNA. The sample has some 340,000 clones, 85% to 95% seen once. J gave up 1 base and V 6 bases, and 11 bases lay outside the gene matches. CDR1 SQVTM and CDR2 ANQGSEA come from the germline V gene. The CDR3 is made up of 15 amino acids. The sequencing input was PBMCs or T cells enriched from blood (not recorded which). This clonotype was obtained from a woman in her thirties who had been exposed to COVID-19. The V and J genes are TRBV29-1 and TRBJ1-1; 7 bases align to TRBD1. The CDR3 DNA sequence: TGCAGCGTGGGGCCGGGACAGCGTTCGAACACTGAAGCTTTCTTT. As protein: CSVGPGQRSNTEAFF.